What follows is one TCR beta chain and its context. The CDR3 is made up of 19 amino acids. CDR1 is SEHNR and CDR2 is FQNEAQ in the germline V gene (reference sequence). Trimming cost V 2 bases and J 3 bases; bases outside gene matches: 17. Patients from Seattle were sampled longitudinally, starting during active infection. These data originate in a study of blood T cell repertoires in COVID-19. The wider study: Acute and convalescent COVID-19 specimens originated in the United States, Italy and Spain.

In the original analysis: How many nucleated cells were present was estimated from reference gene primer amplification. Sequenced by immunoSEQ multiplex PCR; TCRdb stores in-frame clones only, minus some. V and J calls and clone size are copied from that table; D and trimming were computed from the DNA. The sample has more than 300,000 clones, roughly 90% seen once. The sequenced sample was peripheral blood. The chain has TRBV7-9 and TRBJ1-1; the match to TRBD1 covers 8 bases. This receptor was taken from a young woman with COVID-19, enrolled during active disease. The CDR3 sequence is CASSLNFWTGKRWYTEAFF. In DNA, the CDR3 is TGTGCCAGCAGCTTAAACTTTTGGACAGGGAAGAGATGGTACACTGAAGCTTTCTTT.